What follows describes a single T cell receptor (beta chain). The data originate from a study of blood T cell repertoires in COVID-19. About the study: The cDNA or gDNA used as material had been derived from T cells, B-cell-depleted T cells, or PBMCs.

Profiling relied on immunoSEQ multiplex PCR, and the TCRdb table lists in-frame clones only, not all of them. The sample lists some 300,000 clones, approximately 84% occurring once. Sequences were obtained from PBMCs or T cells enriched from blood (not recorded which). This TCR came from a man between 25 and 39 years old who had recovered from COVID-19.

The CDR3 loop reads CAWSVYRTGLGYTF. In DNA, the CDR3 is TGTGCCTGGAGTGTTTACCGGACAGGGCTTGGCTACACCTTC. This chain connects TRBV30 to TRBJ1-2, with 8 bases fitting TRBD1. The V gene end was trimmed by 0 bases and the J gene end by 7 bases; junction bases not matched to a gene: 7. The CDR3 runs 14 residues. Germline V CDR1 and CDR2: GTSNPN, SVGIG (reference sequence).